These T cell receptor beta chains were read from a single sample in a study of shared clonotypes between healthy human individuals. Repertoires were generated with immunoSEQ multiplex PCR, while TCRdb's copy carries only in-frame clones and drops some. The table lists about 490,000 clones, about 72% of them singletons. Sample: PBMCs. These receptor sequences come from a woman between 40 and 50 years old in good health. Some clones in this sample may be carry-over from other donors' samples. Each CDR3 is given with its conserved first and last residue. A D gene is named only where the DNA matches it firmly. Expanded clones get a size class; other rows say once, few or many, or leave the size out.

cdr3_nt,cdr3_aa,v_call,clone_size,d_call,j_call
TGTGCCTGGAGTGGCGGCGGGGGGCAGGAGAACCAGCCCCATCATTTT,CAWSGGGGQENQPHHF,TRBV30,NA,NA,TRBJ1-5
TGCGCCAGCAGCCGAACCGGCGAGCAGAACACTGAAGCTTTCTTT,CASSRTGEQNTEAFF,TRBV5-1,NA,NA,TRBJ1-1
TGTGCCAGCAGTGAAGTTTGGACTAGTTGGGCCAAAAACATTCAGTACTTC,CASSEVWTSWAKNIQYF,TRBV6-1,NA,TRBD2,TRBJ2-4
TGTGCCACCACTGGAGCGGGAGCAACTAATGAAAAACTGTTTTTT,CATTGAGATNEKLFF,TRBV15,NA,NA,TRBJ1-4
TGCGCCAGCAGCTTCCGGGACACCCGGTACAATGAGCAGTTCTTC,CASSFRDTRYNEQFF,TRBV5-1,few,NA,TRBJ2-1
TGTGCCAGTAGTATTTCAGCCCTGGGGGGTGAAGCTTTCTTT,CASSISALGGEAFF,TRBV19,NA,NA,TRBJ1-1
TGTGCCAGCAGGCTACAGGGAACCCAGCATTTT,CASRLQGTQHF,TRBV28,NA,NA,TRBJ1-5
TGTGCCAGCAGCCAAGTAAGGGCAGTGCAAGAGACCCAGTACTTC,CASSQVRAVQETQYF,TRBV4-2,NA,NA,TRBJ2-5
TGCGCCAGCAGTGAGTCCGGGACAGGGTTTCGCGAGCAGTACTTC,CASSESGTGFREQYF,TRBV10-1,NA,TRBD1,TRBJ2-7
TGTGCCAGCAGCCAAGAGTGGCAAAAGGGGGGTGGAGAGACCCAGTACTTC,CASSQEWQKGGGETQYF,TRBV4-2,few,NA,TRBJ2-5
TGTGCCTGGAGTGTACTTACCCTGGACTATGGCTACGCCTTC,CAWSVLTLDYGYAF,TRBV30,NA,NA,TRBJ1-2
TGTGCCAGCAGTGAGGGGACTAGCGGGAGCTACGAGCAGTACTTC,CASSEGTSGSYEQYF,TRBV6-1,NA,TRBD2,TRBJ2-7
TGCGCCAGCAGCTTGGACAGCCCTGGAAACACCATATATTTT,CASSLDSPGNTIYF,TRBV5-1,NA,NA,TRBJ1-3
TGTGCCAGCTCACTGCGACAGGCAACTAATGAAAAACTGTTTTTT,CASSLRQATNEKLFF,TRBV18,NA,NA,TRBJ1-4
TGTGCCAGCAGCCATATGGGGGACACCTCCAGCCACGAGCAGTACTTC,CASSHMGDTSSHEQYF,TRBV16,once,NA,TRBJ2-7
TGTGCCAGCAGCTTAGGCGGTTTCGAGCAGTACTTC,CASSLGGFEQYF,TRBV11-2,NA,NA,TRBJ2-7
TGTGCCAGCTCACCCCAGGCTAGCGGTACAGATACGCAGTATTTT,CASSPQASGTDTQYF,TRBV18,NA,TRBD2,TRBJ2-3
TGCGCCAGCAGCCAAGCCGCGGGACAGGGGCACGAGCAGTACTTC,CASSQAAGQGHEQYF,TRBV4-3,NA,TRBD1,TRBJ2-7
TGTGCCAGCAGTGGACCCTCCACCGTCGGTGGGGCCAACGTCCTGACTTTC,CASSGPSTVGGANVLTF,TRBV27,many,NA,TRBJ2-6
TGTGCCAGCATCGACTTCGCCGGCTACGAGCAGTACTTC,CASIDFAGYEQYF,TRBV28,NA,NA,TRBJ2-7
TGTGCCAGCAGAGGAAATAGCGGGGACCAAGAGACCCAGTACTTC,CASRGNSGDQETQYF,TRBV6-1,NA,TRBD2,TRBJ2-5
TGCGCCAGCAGCTTGGATGGGACTTCCTACAATGAGCAGTTCTTC,CASSLDGTSYNEQFF,TRBV5-1,NA,NA,TRBJ2-1
TGTGCCAGCAGCCAAGATTGGGCTACCTACAATGAGCAGTTCTTC,CASSQDWATYNEQFF,TRBV4-2,NA,NA,TRBJ2-1
TGCGCCAGCAGCTCACCCACTTCCTACACCGGGGAGCTGTTTTTT,CASSSPTSYTGELFF,TRBV5-1,NA,NA,TRBJ2-2